The clone carrying this TCR beta chain was observed a handful of times. The data originate from a study of blood T cell repertoires in COVID-19. Study-wide context: T cells, B-cell-depleted T cells, or PBMCs supplied cDNA or gDNA.

Followed over time, Seattle patients had been enrolled while infection was active. CDR3 length: 14 amino acids. J was trimmed by 9 bases and V by 6 bases; bases with no gene match: 5. From germline, CDR1 is MNHEY and CDR2 SMNVEV (reference sequence). Per the original methods: Reference gene primer amplification in the assay estimated nucleated cell counts. Data came from immunoSEQ multiplex PCR; TCRdb stores just in-frame clones and leaves some out. That table furnishes V, J and clone size, whereas the DNA furnished D and trimming. The table lists approximately 200,000 clones, 70% to 80% of them singletons.

The source material was peripheral blood. The gene calls are TRBV27 and TRBJ1-6, with TRBD1 matching over 10 bases. This clonotype was obtained from a woman aged 40 to 50 with COVID-19, enrolled during active disease. The CDR3 protein is CASSSGTGASPLHF. The CDR3 nucleotides are TGTGCCAGCAGCTCCGGGACAGGGGCTTCACCCCTCCACTTT.